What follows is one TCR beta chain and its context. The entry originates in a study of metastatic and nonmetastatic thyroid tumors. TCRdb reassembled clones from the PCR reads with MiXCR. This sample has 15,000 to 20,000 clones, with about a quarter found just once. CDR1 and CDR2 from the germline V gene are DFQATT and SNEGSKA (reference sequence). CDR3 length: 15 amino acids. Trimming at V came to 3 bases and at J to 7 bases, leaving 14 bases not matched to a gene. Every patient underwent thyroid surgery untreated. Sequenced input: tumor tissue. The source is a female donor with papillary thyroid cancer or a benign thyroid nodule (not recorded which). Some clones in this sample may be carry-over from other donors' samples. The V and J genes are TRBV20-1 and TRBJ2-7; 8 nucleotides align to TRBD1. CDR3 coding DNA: TGCAGTGCTAGGATGCCGGGACAGGATATGGAGGAGCAGTACTTC. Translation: CSARMPGQDMEEQYF.